A few counts support the clone carrying this TCR beta chain. From the 5' RACE reads, TCRdb called clonotypes with MiXCR, one entry per CDR3 protein. The sample holds about 530,000 distinct CDR3 sequences, approximately 20% seen once. These data come from a study of identical twins. The sample was also reused in another study, on yellow fever vaccine responses in identical twins.

The sequenced sample was CD4+ T cells sorted from blood. This receptor was obtained from a woman under 30 in good health.

The CDR3 nucleotides are TGTGCCATCAGTGATTCTAGCGGGGTATACGAGCAGTACTTC. Its protein is CAISDSSGVYEQYF. This sequence joins TRBV10-3 and TRBJ2-7, with 9 bases that match TRBD2. CDR1 and CDR2 (germline): ENHRY, SYGVKD. This CDR3 region has 14 residues. The J segment lost 4 bases and the V segment lost 3 bases, leaving 4 bases of the junction unmatched.